These 26 T cell receptor beta chains were all obtained from the same sample, sequenced in a study of CD4 and CD8 cells across lung adenocarcinoma regions. From the PCR reads, TCRdb called clonotypes with MiXCR, one entry per CDR3 protein. The top ten hold less than 25% of the sample, which has some 3,700 distinct CDR3 sequences, roughly half seen once. The specimen was CD4+ T cells from the margin of a lung tumor. Every receptor here comes from a female donor with lung adenocarcinoma. The CD4 and CD8 labels of this study may be unreliable.

The genes are TRBV25-1 and TRBJ2-5, with 9 bases identical to TRBD1. CDR1 MGHDK and CDR2 SYGVNS come from the germline V gene. CDR3 length: 15 amino acids. The J segment lost 4 bases and the V segment lost 6 bases, leaving 9 bases of the junction unmatched. This CDR3 reads CASRGTGTGIETQYF. The CDR3 nucleotides are TGTGCCAGCAGAGGGACAGGGACTGGTATAGAGACCCAGTACTTC.

The chain employs TRBV20-1 and TRBJ2-7; 7 positions agree with TRBD2. There are 13 residues in the CDR3. The V gene's germline CDR1 is DFQATT and CDR2 SNEGSKA (reference sequence). V shed 2 bases, J shed 3 bases, and the junction held 4 bases outside the gene matches. The CDR3 DNA is TGCAGTGCTAGATACCTAGCGGACTACGAGCAGTACTTC. This translates into CSARYLADYEQYF.

J is TRBJ2-1 and V is TRBV10-1; D might be TRBD1 (6 bases). Trimming removed 0 bases at V and 1 base at J, with 7 bases between. The CDR3 consists of 15 residues. Germline V gene data show CDR1 as WNHNN and CDR2 as SYGVQD (reference sequence). CDR3 DNA: TGCGCCAGCAGTGAGTCTAGGGGGTCCTACAATGAGCAGTTCTTC. Translating it yields CASSESRGSYNEQFF.

Concerning this clonotype itself: One junction end does not reproduce the germline sequence, and a read error may be involved. This chain joins TRBV6-1 and TRBJ2-5, with D perhaps being TRBD1 or TRBD2 (6 bases each). The germline CDR1 and CDR2 sequences are MNHNS and SASEGT. The CDR3 runs to 14 residues. As DNA, the CDR3 is TGTGCGGGGAGTGGGGGGCGAGTGCCAGAGACCCAGTACTTT. Residues: CAGSGGRVPETQYF.

The chain links TRBV7-2 to TRBJ2-1; a weak D match, TRBD1 (6 bases). V was shortened by 3 bases and J by 10 bases, with 19 bases between the two germline ends. Germline V gene sequence: CDR1 SGHTA, CDR2 FQGNSA. CDR3 size: 15 residues. Here the CDR3 reads CASSFFRTDSYEQFF. CDR3 sequence (DNA): TGTGCCAGCAGCTTCTTCCGGACAGACTCCTACGAGCAGTTCTTC.

The V and J genes are TRBV25-1 and TRBJ1-1; D call uncertain. With 10 bases removed from V and 5 bases from J, the gap between germline ends came to 17 bases. CDR1 and CDR2 (germline): MGHDK, SYGVNS. The CDR3 runs to 13 residues. CDR3 sequence: CATESVSGTEAFF. CDR3 sequence (DNA): TGTGCCACCGAGTCGGTATCGGGGACTGAAGCTTTCTTT. Filled out from reference TRBV25-1 and TRBJ1-1, the complete variable domain reads EADIYQTPRYLVIGTGKKITLECSQTMGHDKMYWYQQDPGMELHLIHYSYGVNSTEKGDLSSESTVSRIRTEHFPLTLESARPSHTSQYLCATESVSGTEAFFGQGTRLTVV.

This rearrangement joins TRBV6-1 to TRBJ2-2; D is perhaps TRBD1 (5 bases). Looked up from germline, CDR1 is MNHNS and CDR2 is SASEGT. This CDR3 region has 20 residues. The V and J ends lost 0 bases and 13 bases respectively, with 33 bases between them. The CDR3 nucleotides read TGTGCCAGCAGTGAAGCGCTCACTGGCCGCCCCTCAGTGAGCACAGGTGCGCTGTTTTTT. It translates to CASSEALTGRPSVSTGALFF.

This chain links TRBV24-1 with TRBJ2-3; perhaps TRBD2 as D (5 bases). V lost 3 bases and J 3 bases, leaving 12 bases between the germline ends. CDR1 is KGHDR, CDR2 SFDVKD, per germline. The CDR3 is 15 amino acids. CDR3 in DNA: TGTGCCACCAGTGATAGTGGGAGAGGGACAGATACGCAGTATTTT. Its translation is CATSDSGRGTDTQYF.

The chain links TRBV6-1 to TRBJ2-4, with a weak D call TRBD2 (7 bases). V was cut by 2 bases and J by 8 bases, with 16 bases left in between. Germline CDR1 reads MNHNS; CDR2 reads SASEGT. CDR3 length: 15 amino acids. Written as DNA, the CDR3 is TGTGCCAGCAGTGAACAAGGCAGGGGAGGGGACATTCAGTACTTC. Protein sequence: CASSEQGRGGDIQYF.

Concerning this clonotype itself: Germline and junction disagree at one end, which may indicate a read error. The rearrangement links TRBV20-1 to TRBJ2-3; TRBD2 might be the D (5 bases). CDR1 is DFQATT, CDR2 SNEGSKA, per germline (reference sequence). CDR3 length: 13 amino acids. Here the CDR3 DNA reads TGCAGAGCTAGACTACCTAGATTTAAGCCCTCGACATTT. This codes for CRARLPRFKPSTF.

This CDR3 reads CASSLDSYEQYF. The CDR3 DNA reads TGTGCCAGCAGCCTGGACAGCTACGAGCAGTACTTC. The chain couples TRBV27 to TRBJ2-1; TRBD1 might be the D (6 bases). The J call is doubtful: the DNA matches TRBJ2-7 better. Germline values: CDR1 MNHEY, CDR2 SMNVEV (reference sequence). The CDR3 covers 12 residues.

Sample share makes this clonotype large. V and J are TRBV27 and TRBJ2-1; D perhaps matches TRBD2 (6 bases). CDR3 length equals 17 residues. V was clipped by 6 bases and J by 1 base, with 19 bases between them. Germline lookup yields CDR1 MNHEY and CDR2 SMNVEV (reference sequence). In nucleotides, the CDR3 is TGTGCCAGCAGCGTAGCGGTACGGGATGTTTCCTACAATGAGCAGTTCTTC. It is translated as CASSVAVRDVSYNEQFF.

This chain joins TRBV6-1 and TRBJ1-1; no clear D gene. CDR1 and CDR2 from the germline V gene are MNHNS and SASEGT. CDR3 length: 13 residues. V shed 3 bases and J shed 1 base, with 6 bases lying between them. The CDR3, as DNA: TGTGCCAGCAGTGAGTCACCGAACACTGAAGCTTTCTTT. This codes for CASSESPNTEAFF.

This clonotype was seen more than once but under ten times. CDR3 sequence (DNA): TGTGCCAGCAGTGCCAGTGGCGATGAGCAGTTCTTC. Protein: CASSASGDEQFF. The chain joins TRBV25-1 to TRBJ2-1; no reliable D call. V gave up 4 bases and J gave up 8 bases, with 9 bases separating them. Per germline, CDR1 MGHDK and CDR2 SYGVNS. The CDR3 is 12 residues long.

The rearrangement uses TRBV30 and TRBJ1-2; TRBD1 might be the D (5 bases). CDR1 and CDR2 from the germline V gene are GTSNPN and SVGIG (reference sequence). CDR3 length equals 15 residues. V was trimmed by 0 bases and J by 4 bases, leaving 15 bases between them. The CDR3 DNA is TGTGCCTGGAGTGTATTCGGGGCGGGGGTCTATGGCTACACCTTC. Encoded protein: CAWSVFGAGVYGYTF.

This clonotype has a handful of counts. The chain employs TRBV27 and TRBJ2-1; D remains unclear. There are 11 residues in the CDR3. V lost 5 bases, J lost 4 bases, and 3 bases lay in between. Looked up from germline, CDR1 is MNHEY and CDR2 is SMNVEV (reference sequence). CDR3 residues: CASSRYNEQFF. In nucleotides, the CDR3 is TGTGCCAGCAGTCGATACAATGAGCAGTTCTTC.

The genes are TRBV6-1 and TRBJ2-3, with TRBD2 matching over 13 bases. J lost 2 bases, V lost 3 bases, and 8 bases had no gene match. The V gene's germline CDR1 is MNHNS and CDR2 SASEGT. CDR3 size: 18 residues. Here the CDR3 reads CASSDTSGGAIPTDTQYF. In DNA form, the CDR3 reads TGTGCCAGCAGTGATACTAGCGGGGGGGCGATTCCCACAGATACGCAGTATTTT.

V usage is TRBV6-1 and J usage is TRBJ2-1, with TRBD1 matching over 7 bases. Germline V lookup: CDR1 MNHNS, CDR2 SASEGT. Trimming at V came to 6 bases and at J to 6 bases, leaving 8 bases not matched to a gene. The CDR3 is 14 residues long. CDR3 loop: CASRKTGTSNEQFF. CDR3 DNA: TGTGCCAGCAGAAAGACAGGGACCAGCAATGAGCAGTTCTTC.

The V gene is TRBV15, the J gene TRBJ1-1, with a tentative D call TRBD1 (5 bases). Germline V gene data show CDR1 as LNHNV and CDR2 as YYDKDF (reference sequence). CDR3 length equals 14 residues. Trimming stripped 1 base from V and 4 bases from J, with 10 bases between. Here the CDR3 reads CATSRGEGSTEAFF. CDR3 bases: TGTGCCACCAGCAGAGGAGAGGGGAGCACTGAAGCTTTCTTT.

By share, this clonotype counts as large (0.1 to 1%). This chain connects TRBV10-1 to TRBJ2-3, with 7 nucleotides matching TRBD2. From germline, CDR1 is WNHNN and CDR2 SYGVQD (reference sequence). Germline trimming cut 4 bases from V and 0 bases from J; bases unmatched to any gene: 7. The CDR3 sequence is 16 residues long. DNA of the CDR3: TGCGCCAGCAGTGGCATTGGAGCGGGGAGCACAGATACGCAGTATTTT. It is translated as CASSGIGAGSTDTQYF.

Details on this clonotype: At one end the junction does not follow the germline gene, possibly because of a read error. The genes are TRBV27 and TRBJ2-4; 7 nucleotides align to TRBD2. The length of the CDR3 is 16 residues. Germline V gene sequence: CDR1 MNHEY, CDR2 SMNVEV (reference sequence). The CDR3, as DNA: TGTGCCAGCCGCGCCCGGCTACCGGGAGGCAAAAACACTCAGTACTTT. As protein: CASRARLPGGKNTQYF.

This clonotype is termed medium-sized. The chain couples TRBV27 to TRBJ1-4; TRBD1 might be the D (5 bases). The V gene lost 3 bases and the J gene lost 8 bases, with 19 bases spanning the gap. The germline gives CDR1 MNHEY, CDR2 SMNVEV (reference sequence). This CDR3 contains 16 residues. The CDR3 coding sequence is TGTGCCAGCAGTTTTTCGATGGGGCTTAGAGGGGAAAAACTGTTTTTT. Translating gives CASSFSMGLRGEKLFF.

The chain joins TRBV6-5 to TRBJ2-1; no definite D call. Matching the DNA end better, TRBJ2-5 makes the J call doubtful. CDR3 length equals 16 residues. Per germline, CDR1 MNHEY and CDR2 SVGAGI. CDR3 amino acids: CASSSGSIAGQETQYF. The CDR3 region has the DNA TGTGCCAGCAGTTCGGGCTCTATAGCCGGACAAGAGACCCAGTACTTC.

The CDR3: CASSYRTSGQETQYF. CDR3 bases: TGTGCCAGCAGTTACAGGACTAGCGGCCAAGAGACCCAGTACTTC. The rearrangement links TRBV6-5 to TRBJ2-1, with 10 bases aligning to TRBD2. The J call is doubtful: the DNA matches TRBJ2-5 better. The CDR3 covers 15 residues. Germline V gene sequence: CDR1 MNHEY, CDR2 SVGAGI.

V and J are TRBV6-2 or TRBV6-3 and TRBJ2-5; D possibly matches TRBD1 or TRBD2 (5 bases each). Germline loops: CDR1 MNHEY, CDR2 SVGEGT. The CDR3 is made up of 13 amino acids. The V end was cut by 11 bases, the J end by 8 bases, with 21 bases between. DNA for the CDR3: TGTGCCGGCCAAGGGGCAGCGGTTGGTACCCAGTACTTC. Amino acid sequence: CAGQGAAVGTQYF.

The chain links TRBV10-3 to TRBJ2-1; 9 bases are a match to TRBD2. Germline V lookup: CDR1 ENHRY, CDR2 SYGVKD. CDR3 length equals 14 residues. V dropped 5 bases and J dropped 6; count of bases not matched to a gene: 5. CDR3 loop: CAISPGTSINEQFF. For the CDR3, the DNA is TGTGCCATCAGTCCCGGGACTAGCATCAATGAGCAGTTCTTC.